The sequence of this T cell receptor beta chain was determined in a study of cytomegalovirus exposure and HLA in healthy donors. Study in general: The same platform was used for the 130 or so validation repertoires as for the roughly 730 first-cohort repertoires, as reported in a later analysis.

Study conclusions and caveats: A subsequent analysis found that TCR clusters from the first cohort also tended to co-occur in the approximately 110 validation repertoires, with less than 95% of cluster scores above 0. Listed as cytomegalovirus-associated were 150 to 200 TCR beta chains.

The germline V gene encodes CDR1 SGHRS and CDR2 YFSETQ. V lost 4 bases and J 5 bases, leaving 25 bases between the germline ends. This CDR3 comprises 17 residues. As concerns this clone: Its antigen is undetermined.

TCRdb keeps only in-frame clones here, not all; method: immunoSEQ multiplex PCR. The data show around 250,000 clones, nearly 90% seen once. This TCR came from a woman between 18 and 29 years old in good health and CMV-seronegative. Sequencing input: PBMCs. This chain joins TRBV5-1 and TRBJ2-7; possibly TRBD1 for D (5 bases). CDR3 DNA: TGCGCCAGCAGCCGATTATATTTCGACAGTGACCCAAACGAGCAGTACTTC. Translation: CASSRLYFDSDPNEQYF.